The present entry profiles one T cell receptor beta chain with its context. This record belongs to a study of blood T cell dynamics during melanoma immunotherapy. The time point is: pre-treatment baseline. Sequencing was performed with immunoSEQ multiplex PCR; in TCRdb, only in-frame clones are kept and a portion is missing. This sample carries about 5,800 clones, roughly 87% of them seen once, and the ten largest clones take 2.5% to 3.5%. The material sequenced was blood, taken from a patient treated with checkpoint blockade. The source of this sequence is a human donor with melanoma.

CDR3 region: CSVSGHFQNTEAFF. Written as DNA, the CDR3 is TGCAGCGTTTCCGGACACTTTCAGAACACTGAAGCTTTCTTT. V is TRBV29-1 and J is TRBJ1-1; TRBD1 might be the D (5 bases). The germline V gene encodes CDR1 SQVTM and CDR2 ANQGSEA. Trimming left V 5 bases short and J 1 base short, with 14 bases between. The CDR3 has 14 residues.